This is a list of T cell receptor beta chains from one sample in a study of OX40 agonist ivuxolimab in advanced cancers. The method was immunoSEQ multiplex PCR; TCRdb's version includes in-frame clones alone and lacks a portion of them. The sample lists tens of thousands of clones, about 85% occurring once. Sequencing was performed on CD4+ or CD8+ T cells sorted from blood, taken in a trial of the OX40 agonist ivuxolimab. These receptors all stem from an adult with an advanced solid tumor such as melanoma, head and neck, liver or kidney cancer. CDR3s include the opening cysteine and the closing phenylalanine or tryptophan. D genes are given only for firm matches. Expanded clones are given a class, and other clones once, few, many or no size at all.

d_call j_call clone_size v_call cdr3_aa cdr3_nt
TRBD2 TRBJ2-2 once TRBV9 CASSVAGTDGLAGVTGELFF TGTGCCAGCAGCGTAGCGGGGACAGACGGACTAGCGGGAGTTACCGGGGAGCTGTTTTTT
- TRBJ1-6 - TRBV7-2 CASSLALRDHSPLHF TGTGCCAGCAGCTTAGCGCTCAGAGACCATTCACCCCTCCACTTT
- TRBJ2-7 - TRBV4-3 CASSQEGSTFYEQYF TGCGCCAGCAGCCAAGAGGGGTCTACATTCTACGAGCAGTACTTC
TRBD1 TRBJ2-7 once TRBV5-1 CASSSIDRVNEQYF TGCGCCAGCAGCTCGATAGACAGGGTGAACGAGCAGTACTTC
- TRBJ1-5 - TRBV30 CAWSVFGSGNQPQHF TGTGCCTGGAGTGTATTTGGGAGCGGCAATCAGCCCCAGCATTTT
TRBD2 TRBJ2-7 - TRBV4-3 CASSQGQSGGLYEQYF TGCGCCAGCAGCCAAGGGCAAAGCGGGGGCCTCTACGAGCAGTACTTC
- TRBJ1-4 - TRBV11-2 CASSLGRDGGVFF TGTGCCAGCAGCTTGGGCCGGGACGGCGGGGTGTTTTTT
TRBD2 TRBJ2-3 - TRBV7-8 CASSLRTSGITDTQYF TGTGCCAGCAGCCTACGGACTAGCGGGATCACAGATACGCAGTATTTT
- TRBJ2-3 - TRBV5-4 CASSPDIGFRSDTQYF TGTGCCAGCAGCCCGGACATCGGCTTTAGATCGGATACGCAGTATTTT
- TRBJ2-7 - TRBV9 CASSVGGLSYEQYF TGTGCCAGCAGCGTAGGAGGACTCTCCTACGAGCAGTACTTC
- TRBJ1-2 - TRBV11-3 CASSPRFGRGNGYTF TGTGCCAGCAGCCCCCGTTTTGGGCGGGGGAATGGCTACACCTTC
TRBD2 TRBJ2-7 - TRBV19 CARRSGSWGSYEQYF TGTGCCAGACGGAGCGGGAGCTGGGGCTCCTACGAGCAGTACTTC
- TRBJ2-7 - TRBV27 CASSKVQPIAYEQYF TGTGCCAGCAGCAAGGTACAACCGATAGCCTACGAGCAGTACTTC
- TRBJ2-5 - TRBV11-2 CASSLATGQETQYF TGTGCCAGCAGCTTAGCCACAGGACAAGAGACCCAGTACTTC
TRBD1 TRBJ2-1 - TRBV5-4 CASRGSTGVSYNEQFF TGTGCCAGCAGGGGATCAACAGGGGTCTCCTACAATGAGCAGTTCTTC